The clone carrying this T cell receptor beta chain has only a few counts. The table came from immunoSEQ multiplex PCR; TCRdb's copy has only in-frame clones and leaves some out. Found here are tens of thousands of clones, over 75% of them singletons; the top ten hold 9.5% to 13%. The CDR3 is made up of 16 amino acids. V dropped 2 bases and J dropped 0; count of bases not matched to a gene: 3. The germline CDR1 and CDR2 sequences are LNHNV and YYDKDF (reference sequence). The record originates from a study of T cell responses to AZD1222 COVID-19 vaccine. The sample in question was peripheral blood, obtained 28 days after the second AZD1222 dose. The sequence came from an adult who received the AZD1222 COVID-19 vaccine. This rearrangement joins TRBV15 to TRBJ2-1, with 8 bases identical to TRBD2. DNA for the CDR3: TGTGCCACCAGCAGAACAAGCGGGAGCTCCTACAATGAGCAGTTCTTC. Protein: CATSRTSGSSYNEQFF.